This T cell receptor (beta chain) was captured in a study of CD8+ T cells in alopecia areata. Study results and limitations: Whereas mice showed it more clearly, TCR sharing across patients was murkier, possibly because of HLA. Normal scalp had lower clonality than lesional scalp, with alopecia totalis/universalis lesions showing this most strongly. When scalp samples are sequenced, resident alphabeta T cells of normal skin are also captured.

Turning to this clone: Antigen specificity is unknown.

cDNA reverse transcribed from extracted RNA served as the sequencing template. The data were produced by immunoSEQ multiplex PCR, yet TCRdb's version contains in-frame clones alone and is incomplete. Of approximately 150,000 clones in the sample, around 54% were seen once. Both CD4+ and CD8+ T cells were separated by sorting PBMCs. Sequenced sample: CD4+ T cells sorted from blood. The clonotype originates from a human donor in good health.

The CDR3 sequence: CASSATGGGGNTGELFF. The CDR3 coding sequence is TGTGCCAGCAGTGCAACGGGAGGGGGCGGTAACACCGGGGAGCTGTTTTTT. This rearrangement joins TRBV2 to TRBJ2-2; D may be TRBD2 (8 bases). This CDR3 is 17 amino acids long. The germline gives CDR1 SNHLY, CDR2 FYNNEI. Trimming cost V 4 bases and J 2 bases, with 17 bases left between them.